This T cell receptor beta chain was sequenced for a study of identical twins. Study-wide results and limits: In monozygotic twins, models underestimated the sharing of out-of-frame TCR alpha. The analysis was cross-sectional rather than longitudinal within donors. Carriage of fewer insertions was seen in abundant cord blood beta clonotypes, whereas memory repertoires showed none.

CDR1 and CDR2 (germline): GTSNPN, SVGIG (reference sequence). CDR3 length equals 15 residues. The V end was cut by 0 bases, the J end by 7 bases, with 19 bases between. TCRdb ran MiXCR on the 5' RACE reads and lists one entry per CDR3 protein. This table has roughly 690,000 distinct CDR3 sequences, 5.5% to 6.5% appearing once. There are a few counts of this clonotype. Antigen specificity is unknown. V and J are TRBV30 and TRBJ2-7; possibly TRBD1 or TRBD2 for D (5 bases each). The material sequenced was naive T cells sorted from blood. The source is a man between 18 and 29 years old in good health. CDR3 in DNA: TGTGCCTGGAGTGTACCTTGGGGCCGGGATAAGGAGCAGTACTTC. Its translation: CAWSVPWGRDKEQYF.